A selection of T cell receptor beta chains follows, all from one sample in a study of cytomegalovirus exposure and HLA in healthy donors. TCRdb's table, derived via immunoSEQ multiplex PCR, lists solely in-frame clones and lacks some. The sample holds under 150,000 clones, roughly three quarters seen once. The sample comprised PBMCs. These receptors were collected from a woman between 18 and 29 years old in good health and CMV-seronegative. Both conserved end residues are part of each CDR3. The D gene is left open where the match is weak. Clone sizes are given selectively: once, few, many, or a class where the clone is expanded.

D	V	size	J	DNA	CDR3
TRBD1	TRBV27	.	TRBJ1-1	TGTGCCAGCAGTCCAAGACCAGGGGGAGGCACTGAAGCTTTCTTT	CASSPRPGGGTEAFF
.	TRBV7-9	.	TRBJ2-2	TGTGCCAGCAGCTTAGAGCAGAACACCGGGGAGCTGTTTTTT	CASSLEQNTGELFF
TRBD1	TRBV9	.	TRBJ1-5	TGTGCCAGCAGCCTTACAGGGGGGGGACAGCCCCAGCATTTT	CASSLTGGGQPQHF
.	TRBV2	once	TRBJ1-4	TGTGCCAGCAGTGAAGCGGACAAATCGCGGGAAAAACTGTTTTTT	CASSEADKSREKLFF
.	TRBV4-2	few	TRBJ2-7	TGTGCCAGCAGCCTAAAGGGGGGGGCATACGAGCAGTACTTC	CASSLKGGAYEQYF
.	TRBV6-1	.	TRBJ2-7	TGTGCCAGCAGTGAGTATTTAGTAGCGTCAGCATATTCCTACGAGCAGTACTTC	CASSEYLVASAYSYEQYF
.	TRBV28	.	TRBJ1-4	TGTGCCAGCAGAGACGGGAATGAAAAACTGTTTTTT	CASRDGNEKLFF
.	TRBV25-1	.	TRBJ1-3	TGTGCCAGCAGTGAATTAAGTCCACAGGGACGGGGAAACACCATATATTTT	CASSELSPQGRGNTIYF
TRBD1	TRBV27	once	TRBJ1-4	TGTGCCAGCAGTTTCTTCGGACAGGGAGATGAAAAACTGTTTTTT	CASSFFGQGDEKLFF
TRBD1	TRBV5-6	.	TRBJ1-2	TGTGCCAGCAGCTACGGGACAGGCAAATCCCACTTC	CASSYGTGKSHF
.	TRBV30	.	TRBJ2-7	TGTGCCTCAGATAGCGGTCCCCCCTACGAGCAGTACTTC	CASDSGPPYEQYF
.	TRBV19	.	TRBJ1-5	TGTGCCAGTAGTATAGACAGCCTAGATCAGCCCCAGCATTTT	CASSIDSLDQPQHF
.	TRBV27	.	TRBJ2-2	TGTGCCAGCAGTTTAGACGCGGGGATCGTCGTAGGGGAGCTGTTTTTT	CASSLDAGIVVGELFF
TRBD1	TRBV28	.	TRBJ2-2	TGTGCCAGCAGCAAAACAGGGGGCGCATTATCCGGGGAGCTGTTTTTT	CASSKTGGALSGELFF
TRBD1	TRBV13	.	TRBJ2-3	TGTGCCAGCAGCTTAACCGGGACAGGGACCATAGATACGCAGTATTTT	CASSLTGTGTIDTQYF
.	TRBV2	once	TRBJ1-6	TGTGCCAGCAGAGACAGTCGGAATTCACCCCTCCACTTT	CASRDSRNSPLHF
TRBD2	TRBV5-1	once	TRBJ2-3	TGCGCCAGCAGCTTACGCCGGACTAGCGGGCCTTCAGATACGCAGTATTTT	CASSLRRTSGPSDTQYF
.	TRBV9	.	TRBJ1-2	TGTGCCAGCAGCGATCAGGGTCTTGGCTACACCTTC	CASSDQGLGYTF
.	TRBV4-1	.	TRBJ1-1	TGCGCCAGCAGCCAGGTTAACATGAACACTGAAGCTTTCTTT	CASSQVNMNTEAFF
.	TRBV30	.	TRBJ2-7	TGTGCCTGGACTGCGGGCCCACAGGGCATCTACGAGCAGTACTTC	CAWTAGPQGIYEQYF
.	TRBV11-2	.	TRBJ1-1	TGTGCCAGCACCATGGGGCTGAGGGCTTTCTTT	CASTMGLRAFF
.	TRBV2	.	TRBJ2-1	TGTGCCAGCAGGACTGGCCCATACAATGAGCAGTTCTTC	CASRTGPYNEQFF
.	TRBV27	.	TRBJ1-3	TGTGCCAGCAGTTTATATGGGAGTTTAGTCTCTGGAAACACCATATATTTT	CASSLYGSLVSGNTIYF
.	TRBV7-9	.	TRBJ2-7	TGTGCCAGCAGCAGGGGGACCTACGAGCAGTACTTC	CASSRGTYEQYF
.	TRBV5-1	.	TRBJ2-5	TGCGCCAGCAGCCCCCGGGGGAGAGAAGAGACCCAGTACTTC	CASSPRGREETQYF
.	TRBV28	.	TRBJ1-2	TGTGCCAGCAGTAAGGGACATCGAACCTCCCCTAACTATGGCTACACCTTC	CASSKGHRTSPNYGYTF
.	TRBV27	few	TRBJ1-1	TGTGCCAGCAGCCGACTGCGGGGGAATGAAGCTTTCTTT	CASSRLRGNEAFF
.	TRBV29-1	.	TRBJ2-2	TGCAGCGTTAGGGAGACCGGGGAGCTGTTTTTT	CSVRETGELFF
.	TRBV9	few	TRBJ1-3	TGTGCCAGCAGCTCTGGACACTCCTCTGGAAACACCATATATTTT	CASSSGHSSGNTIYF
.	TRBV11-2	.	TRBJ2-7	TGTGCCAGCAGCTCCGGACTATTTCCCGAGCAGTACTTC	CASSSGLFPEQYF
.	TRBV2	.	TRBJ2-1	TGTGCCAGCAGGGAAACACAGTTAAGGTACAATGAGCAGTTCTTC	CASRETQLRYNEQFF
.	TRBV28	.	TRBJ2-3	TGTGCCAGCAGGTCTGAGTATACGCAGTATTTT	CASRSEYTQYF
.	TRBV29-1	.	TRBJ2-7	TGCAGCGTGGCGACAGGATCGAATCCTACTAAGCAGTACTTC	CSVATGSNPTKQYF
TRBD2	TRBV11-2	once	TRBJ2-3	TGTGCCAGCAGCTTAGGACTAGCGGGGGGGCAAGATACGCAGTATTTT	CASSLGLAGGQDTQYF
.	TRBV6-1	few	TRBJ2-4	TGTGCCAGCTCGCAGGGTACCAAAAACATTCAGTACTTC	CASSQGTKNIQYF
TRBD2	TRBV19	few	TRBJ2-5	TGTGCCAGTAGATCTAGCGGGGGTCAGACCCAGTACTTC	CASRSSGGQTQYF
.	TRBV7-9	.	TRBJ1-4	TGTGCCAGCAGCTTAGGCGGGCTCCGGAGTGATAATGAAAAACTGTTTTTT	CASSLGGLRSDNEKLFF
.	TRBV30	few	TRBJ2-3	TGTGCCTGGAGTGTCCCGCTAGCGAGCGTACGGTATTTT	CAWSVPLASVRYF
.	TRBV30	few	TRBJ1-1	TGTGCCTGGAGTGTGGGGCCGAACACTGAAGCTTTCTTT	CAWSVGPNTEAFF
TRBD2	TRBV27	.	TRBJ2-1	TGTGCCAGCAAGGCAGGCGCGGGGGTTTTCTACAATGAGCAGTTCTTC	CASKAGAGVFYNEQFF
.	TRBV15	.	TRBJ2-1	TGTGCCACCAGCAGGTTAAGGGAGGATGAGCAGTTCTTC	CATSRLREDEQFF
TRBD2	TRBV6-1	few	TRBJ2-7	TGTGCCAGCAGGGAAAGACTAGCGGGGGCTCGGTACGAGCAGTACTTC	CASRERLAGARYEQYF
.	TRBV28	few	TRBJ2-7	TGTGCCAGCAGCCCACCCGGGACATTCTTTTACGAGCAGTACTTC	CASSPPGTFFYEQYF
.	TRBV7-9	.	TRBJ1-6	TGTGCCAGCAGTACCGGACACCCGAATTCACCCCTCCACTTT	CASSTGHPNSPLHF
.	TRBV4-2	.	TRBJ2-1	TGTGCCAGCAGCCAAGAAAGCCCCTGGCAGGGAACCTACAATGAGCAGTTCTTC	CASSQESPWQGTYNEQFF
.	TRBV2	.	TRBJ1-6	TGTGCCAGCAGTGTTCCAGGGATTAATTCACCCCTCCACTTT	CASSVPGINSPLHF
TRBD1	TRBV7-8	.	TRBJ1-2	TGTGCCAGCAGCCCCCAACCTAGGACAGGGGTGAAAAGGAGCTATGGCTACACCTTC	CASSPQPRTGVKRSYGYTF
TRBD1	TRBV5-1	.	TRBJ2-3	TGCGCCAGCAGCCCGTACAGGGGGCGCACAGATACGCAGTATTTT	CASSPYRGRTDTQYF
TRBD2	TRBV9	.	TRBJ2-5	TGTGCCAGCAGCGTAGGGCTAGCGGGGCTAGAGACCCAGTACTTC	CASSVGLAGLETQYF
.	TRBV7-6	.	TRBJ1-1	TGTGCCAGCAGCCCGCGGACAGAAATGAACACTGAAGCTTTCTTT	CASSPRTEMNTEAFF
.	TRBV29-1	few	TRBJ2-7	TGCAGCGTTGAAGTAGGTGGGGCAATTTACGAGCAGTACTTC	CSVEVGGAIYEQYF
.	TRBV4-2	.	TRBJ2-1	TGTGCCAGCAGCCAAGATGAGGGGGGGTACAATGAGCAGTTCTTC	CASSQDEGGYNEQFF
.	TRBV9	.	TRBJ2-1	TGTGCCAGCAGCGCCCTCGGGGGGCCCTACAATGAGCAGTTCTTC	CASSALGGPYNEQFF
.	TRBV5-4	.	TRBJ1-2	TGTGCCAGCAGCTCCCTCCGCGAGGGCGCAGTGTTGAACTATGGCTACACCTTC	CASSSLREGAVLNYGYTF
TRBD2	TRBV11-3	few	TRBJ2-2	TGTGCCAGCAGCTTAGTGGCGGGGGGCCTGAACACCGGGGAGCTGTTTTTT	CASSLVAGGLNTGELFF